Below are 28 T cell receptor beta chains sequenced from a single sample in a study of cytomegalovirus exposure and HLA in healthy donors (dated by TCRdb to 2015 to 2018). To prepare the library, the immunoSEQ multiplex PCR assay was applied. The multiplex PCR relied on a mix of 60 forward primers for TCR Vbeta segments and 13 reverse primers for TCR Jbeta segments. Held by TCRdb, this immuneACCESS table contains in-frame sequences only and omits some clones. Under half of the omission traces to an unresolved V gene where checked; the cause of the rest is unknown. The sample's table lists a count of tens of thousands of clones. The biggest ten clones account for 2.7% of the sample. The sample comprised PBMCs. The receptors derive from a man aged 35-49 years in good health and CMV-seronegative.

This chain uses TRBV19 with TRBJ1-3; D ambiguous. CDR3 length equals 12 residues. CDR1 and CDR2 (germline): LNHDA, SQIVND (reference sequence). Trimming removed 10 bases from V and 2 bases from J, with 9 bases in between. The CDR3 sequence: CATGFTGNTIYF. CDR3 DNA: TGTGCCACAGGTTTTACTGGAAACACCATATATTTT.

The chain uses TRBV28 and TRBJ1-1; D remains ambiguous. Trimming removed 4 bases at V and 0 bases at J, with 15 bases between. The CDR3 runs 16 residues. The V gene's germline CDR1 is MDHEN and CDR2 SYDVKM. CDR3 protein: CASSSNQGGMNTEAFF. The CDR3 bases are TGTGCCAGCAGTTCGAACCAAGGAGGCATGAACACTGAAGCTTTCTTT.

The chain employs TRBV7-2 and TRBJ2-5; TRBD2 agrees at 7 bases. CDR1 and CDR2 (germline): SGHTA, FQGNSA. This CDR3 contains 14 residues. Unmatched junction bases numbered 8, after V lost 5 bases and J lost 5 bases. The CDR3 nucleotides are TGTGCCAGCAGCCCGGGGGTAGCGGGTGAGACCCAGTACTTC. Translating gives CASSPGVAGETQYF. The full variable domain, with the rest looked up from reference TRBV7-2 and TRBJ2-5, is GAGVSQSPSNKVTEKGKDVELRCDPISGHTALYWYRQSLGQGLEFLIYFQGNSAPDKSGLPSDRFSAERTGGSVSTLTIQRTQQEDSAVYLCASSPGVAGETQYFGPGTRLLVL.

The genes are TRBV6-4 and TRBJ2-7; 11 bases agree with TRBD1. V gave up 10 bases and J gave up 1 base; unmatched junction bases: 6. The germline CDR1 and CDR2 sequences are MRHNA and SNTAGT. CDR3 length: 14 amino acids. CDR3 loop: CATRRDRGSYEQYF. In DNA form, the CDR3 reads TGTGCCACCCGGCGGGACAGGGGGTCCTACGAGCAGTACTTC.

CDR3 nucleotide sequence: TGTGCCAGCAGTGAGAGACAGGGGGCGAACACTTTCTTT. Translation: CASSERQGANTFF. V is TRBV25-1 and J is TRBJ1-1; 10 bases fit TRBD1. Trimming cost V 3 bases and J 12 bases; bases outside gene matches: 7. Germline lookup yields CDR1 MGHDK and CDR2 SYGVNS. The CDR3 is made up of 13 amino acids.

This chain uses TRBV5-1 with TRBJ2-7; tentatively, D is TRBD1 (6 bases). Trimming cost V 4 bases and J 5 bases, with 19 bases left between them. The CDR3 spans 15 residues. Germline V gene lookup returns CDR1 SGHRS and CDR2 YFSETQ. CDR3: CASSLHDRDIDEQYF. The CDR3, as DNA: TGCGCCAGCAGCCTACATGACCGGGACATCGACGAGCAGTACTTC.

V is TRBV10-3 and J is TRBJ2-3; D gene uncertain. Germline V gives CDR1 ENHRY, CDR2 SYGVKD. V lost 5 bases and J 6 bases, leaving 12 bases between the germline ends. The CDR3 is 13 residues long. The CDR3 region is CAISTGVEDTQYF. The CDR3, as DNA: TGTGCCATCAGTACGGGTGTTGAGGATACGCAGTATTTT.

This chain connects TRBV6-1 to TRBJ1-1, with 7 nucleotides matching TRBD1. Germline V gene sequence: CDR1 MNHNS, CDR2 SASEGT. The CDR3 extends over 15 amino acids. V dropped 6 bases and J dropped 1; count of bases not matched to a gene: 8. The chain's CDR3 is CASSDDRARNTEAFF. The CDR3 nucleotides read TGTGCCAGCAGCGACGACAGGGCCCGGAACACTGAAGCTTTCTTT.

As DNA, the CDR3 is TGTGCCAGCAGTCCTGGGACAGGGCTCAATCAGCCCCAGCATTTT. Encoded protein: CASSPGTGLNQPQHF. The V call is TRBV28, the J call TRBJ1-5; 9 bases map to TRBD1. V gave up 5 bases and J gave up 3 bases; unmatched junction bases: 5. Looked up from germline, CDR1 is MDHEN and CDR2 is SYDVKM. The CDR3 totals 15 residues.

The rearrangement joins TRBV7-9 to TRBJ2-7, with TRBD1 matching 8 bases. The CDR3 length is 14 residues. Germline CDR1 reads SEHNR; CDR2 reads FQNEAQ (reference sequence). V lost 3 bases, J lost 3 bases, and 4 bases stayed unmatched. The CDR3, as DNA: TGTGCCAGCAGCTTCGACGGACAGGGCTACGAGCAGTACTTC. It specifies CASSFDGQGYEQYF.

This chain links TRBV6-5 with TRBJ2-1; 8 positions agree with TRBD2. CDR1 MNHEY and CDR2 SVGAGI come from the germline V gene. This CDR3 region has 14 residues. With 2 bases clipped from V and 6 bases from J, the junction kept 3 bases outside the gene matches. The CDR3 sequence: CASSYRTSLNEQFF. The CDR3 DNA reads as TGTGCCAGCAGTTACAGGACTAGCCTCAATGAGCAGTTCTTC.

The chain combines TRBV30 with TRBJ2-2; D is ambiguous. Germline CDR1 is GTSNPN and CDR2 is SVGIG (reference sequence). V lost 0 bases and J lost 7, with 9 bases in between. CDR3 length: 13 amino acids. The CDR3 region has the DNA TGTGCCTGGAGTGTAGAGACTTACGGGGAGCTGTTTTTT. As protein: CAWSVETYGELFF.

V is TRBV19 and J is TRBJ1-6; perhaps TRBD1 as D (6 bases). Trimming pared 9 bases from V and 6 bases from J, leaving 18 bases between. This CDR3 has 15 residues. The germline gives CDR1 LNHDA, CDR2 SQIVND (reference sequence). The CDR3 sequence is CASSGTPSLNSPLHF. DNA of the CDR3: TGTGCCAGCTCCGGGACACCCTCACTTAATTCACCCCTCCACTTT.

The rearrangement uses TRBV12-5 and TRBJ2-5, with D maybe TRBD2 (6 bases). V gave up 6 bases and J gave up 4 bases, with 15 bases separating them. This CDR3 is 14 amino acids long. CDR1 and CDR2 from the germline V gene are LGHNT and FRNRAP. CDR3 nucleotide sequence: TGTGCTAGTGGACCGACCGGGGGAGGAGAGACCCAGTACTTC. This translates into CASGPTGGGETQYF. Complete variable domain (other parts from reference TRBV12-5 and TRBJ2-5): DARVTQTPRHKVTEMGQEVTMRCQPILGHNTVFWYRQTMMQGLELLAYFRNRAPLDDSGMPKDRFSAEMPDATLATLKIQPSEPRDSAVYFCASGPTGGGETQYFGPGTRLLVL.

The gene calls are TRBV10-3 and TRBJ2-2, with 7 bases identical to TRBD1. Germline V gene data show CDR1 as ENHRY and CDR2 as SYGVKD. After removal of 4 bases from V and 2 bases from J, the junction contained 10 bases not matched to a gene. The CDR3 totals 17 residues. The CDR3 loop is CAISAGQEILNTGELFF. The CDR3 nucleotides are TGTGCCATCAGTGCCGGACAGGAGATACTAAACACCGGGGAGCTGTTTTTT.

The chain uses TRBV7-9 and TRBJ1-2, with 10 bases that match TRBD1. CDR1 is SEHNR and CDR2 is FQNEAQ in the germline V gene (reference sequence). This CDR3 has 15 residues. V lost 6 bases and J lost 2; bases outside the gene matches: 6. The CDR3 protein is CASRDGQGGNYGYTF. The CDR3 coding sequence is TGTGCCAGCAGGGACGGACAGGGGGGCAACTATGGCTACACCTTC.

V is TRBV6-4 and J is TRBJ2-2, with 11 bases aligning to TRBD2. Germline CDR1 and CDR2: MRHNA and SNTAGT. The CDR3 extends over 16 amino acids. Losses at the gene ends were 0 bases for V and 3 bases for J; bases not matched to a gene: 0. CDR3 residues: CASSDSTSGDTGELFF. The DNA for the CDR3 is TGTGCCAGCAGTGACTCGACTAGCGGGGACACCGGGGAGCTGTTTTTT.

The V call is TRBV5-6, the J call TRBJ2-3; TRBD2 matches at 8 bases. The CDR3 spans 14 residues. V dropped 3 bases and J dropped 4; count of bases not matched to a gene: 4. The germline V gene encodes CDR1 SGHDT and CDR2 YYEEEE. As DNA, the CDR3 is TGTGCCAGCAGCTGGAAGCGGGGGCCAGATACGCAGTATTTT. It encodes CASSWKRGPDTQYF.

The J gene is TRBJ2-7, the V gene TRBV6-5, with TRBD2 identical over 7 bases. V dropped 3 bases and J dropped 4; count of bases not matched to a gene: 3. The CDR3 totals 13 residues. CDR1 is MNHEY, CDR2 SVGAGI, per germline. The CDR3 region is CASSYQRGYEQYF. CDR3 DNA: TGTGCCAGCAGTTATCAGCGGGGTTACGAGCAGTACTTC.

This sequence joins TRBV5-4 and TRBJ2-7, with D possibly matching TRBD2 (6 bases). The germline CDR1 and CDR2 sequences are SGHNT and YYREEE (reference sequence). This CDR3 region has 14 residues. V gave up 4 bases and J gave up 2 bases, with 13 bases separating them. For the CDR3, the DNA is TGTGCCAGCAGCGCGGGACGCCACCCCTACGAGCAGTACTTC. Its translation is CASSAGRHPYEQYF.

CDR3 loop: CASRPTESGNTIYF. The CDR3, as DNA: TGTGCCAGCAGACCGACGGAGTCTGGAAACACCATATATTTT. This chain joins TRBV6-5 and TRBJ1-3; unclear D gene. Germline V gene lookup returns CDR1 MNHEY and CDR2 SVGAGI. The CDR3 is 14 amino acids. Between the trimmed V and J ends, which lost 6 bases and 1 base, there was a span of 10 bases.

The V gene is TRBV27, the J gene TRBJ1-5; TRBD1 agrees at 7 bases. Germline assignment: CDR1 MNHEY and CDR2 SMNVEV (reference sequence). The CDR3 is 18 residues long. Trimming took 3 bases from V and 2 from J; bases not matched to a gene: 13. The CDR3 loop is CASSFTTGNSRGNQPQHF. CDR3 nucleotides: TGTGCCAGCAGTTTCACGACAGGGAATAGCCGGGGCAATCAGCCCCAGCATTTT.

The chain recombines TRBV10-3 with TRBJ2-2; weak D call: TRBD1 (5 bases). The CDR3 spans 13 residues. Germline values: CDR1 ENHRY, CDR2 SYGVKD. Between the trimmed V and J ends, which lost 6 bases and 5 bases, there was a span of 10 bases. CDR3 in DNA: TGTGCCATCAGGGCAGGGCGGACCGGGGAGCTGTTTTTT. Residues: CAIRAGRTGELFF.

V gene TRBV28 combines with J gene TRBJ1-4; D remains unclear. Trimming took 2 bases from V and 6 from J, leaving 13 bases between them. The CDR3 contains 15 residues. CDR1 is MDHEN, CDR2 SYDVKM, per germline. CDR3 in DNA: TGTGCCAGCAGTTTAGGAGTTTCGAGGCATGAAAAACTGTTTTTT. Its protein product is CASSLGVSRHEKLFF.

For the CDR3, the DNA is TGCGCCAGCAGCGGGGGGACAGGAGAGCAGTTCTTC. This translates into CASSGGTGEQFF. The chain is built from TRBV5-1 and TRBJ2-1, with 8 bases that match TRBD1. CDR1 SGHRS and CDR2 YFSETQ come from the germline V gene. V gave up 4 bases and J gave up 10 bases; unmatched junction bases: 4. CDR3 length equals 12 residues.

J is TRBJ1-5 and V is TRBV7-9; D call uncertain. The CDR3 loop spans 13 amino acids. The V gene's germline CDR1 is SEHNR and CDR2 FQNEAQ (reference sequence). V gave up 1 base and J gave up 9 bases, with 10 bases separating them. CDR3 sequence reads: CASSLVTDAPQHF. The CDR3 region has the DNA TGTGCCAGCAGCTTAGTTACAGACGCGCCCCAGCATTTT.

The chain carries TRBV5-6 and TRBJ2-3, with 8 positions matching TRBD2. The CDR3 extends over 16 amino acids. Trimming removed 0 bases from V and 5 bases from J; junction bases left unmatched: 8. Germline V gives CDR1 SGHDT, CDR2 YYEEEE. CDR3 sequence (DNA): TGTGCCAGCAGCTTGGAAGGTAGCGGGGCTGTAGATACGCAGTATTTT. Its translation is CASSLEGSGAVDTQYF.

The chain is built from TRBV30 and TRBJ2-1; maybe TRBD2 (6 bases). CDR3 size: 15 residues. The germline V gene encodes CDR1 GTSNPN and CDR2 SVGIG (reference sequence). Trimming stripped 4 bases from V and 0 bases from J, with 13 bases between. DNA of the CDR3: TGTGCCTGGATCGGGGACGGGAGCTCCTACAATGAGCAGTTCTTC. Translated: CAWIGDGSSYNEQFF.